The sequence of this TCR beta chain was determined in a study of Ad26.COV2.S vaccination and SARS-CoV-2 variants. General study findings and limits: People who got the vaccine or the placebo had similar non-spike TCR breadth. Compared with placebo recipients, vaccine recipients had higher spike-specific TCR breadth. Marked by substantial breadth, spike-specific CD8+ and CD4+ T cell responses were reportedly seen after vaccination.

Germline trimming cut 5 bases from V and 2 bases from J; bases unmatched to any gene: 5. Germline V CDR1 and CDR2: SGHRS, YFSETQ. The CDR3 is 16 amino acids. On this clone itself: Antigen specificity is unknown.

Sample treatment: approximately 18 received Ad26.COV2.S at low or high dose, single or two shots; about 5 received placebo; per-sample allocation not given. The investigators took samples on day 63 after the first vaccine or placebo injection. Sequencing used immunoSEQ multiplex PCR; TCRdb keeps in-frame clones, though not all of them. The table has some 340,000 clones, about 86% seen once. This chain uses TRBV5-1 with TRBJ2-5, with 14 nucleotides matching TRBD2. Sequencing used peripheral blood, obtained in a trial of Ad26.COV2.S vaccine versus placebo. This receptor was identified in a person aged 18-65 years who received the Ad26.COV2.S COVID-19 vaccine or a placebo. In DNA, the CDR3 is TGCGCCAGCAGGTGGGGACTAGCGGGGGAACAAGAGACCCAGTACTTC. This encodes CASRWGLAGEQETQYF.